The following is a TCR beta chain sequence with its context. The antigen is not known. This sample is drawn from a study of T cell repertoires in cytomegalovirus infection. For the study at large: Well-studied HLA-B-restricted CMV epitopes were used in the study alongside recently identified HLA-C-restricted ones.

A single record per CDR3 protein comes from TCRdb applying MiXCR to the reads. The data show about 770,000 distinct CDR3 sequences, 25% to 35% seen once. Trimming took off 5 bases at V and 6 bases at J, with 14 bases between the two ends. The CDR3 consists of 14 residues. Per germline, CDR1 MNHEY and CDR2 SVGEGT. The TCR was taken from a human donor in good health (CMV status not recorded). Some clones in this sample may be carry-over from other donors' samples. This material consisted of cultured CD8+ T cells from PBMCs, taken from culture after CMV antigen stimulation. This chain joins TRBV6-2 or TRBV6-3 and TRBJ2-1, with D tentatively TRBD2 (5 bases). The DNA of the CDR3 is TGTGCCAGCAGTGTACCGGACTGGCCCAATGAGCAGTTCTTC. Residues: CASSVPDWPNEQFF.